This entry lists 32 T cell receptor beta chains sequenced from one sample in a study of control samples from healthy donors and cancer patients. Sequencing was performed with immunoSEQ multiplex PCR; in TCRdb, only in-frame clones are kept and a portion is missing. This repertoire shows under 80,000 clones, roughly 93% found once; its top ten account for over 1%. Sequencing used PBMCs. The receptors were sampled from a woman between 40 and 55 years old with lung cancer.

The chain is built from TRBV30 and TRBJ1-4; 9 positions agree with TRBD1. This CDR3 is built from 15 residues. Germline V gene lookup returns CDR1 GTSNPN and CDR2 SVGIG (reference sequence). V was pared by 5 bases and J by 0 bases, with 4 bases of the junction left unmatched. CDR3 protein: CAWGTGPATNEKLFF. The CDR3 nucleotides are TGTGCCTGGGGGACAGGGCCTGCAACTAATGAAAAACTGTTTTTT.

Details on this clone: Mismatch with germline at one junction end may stem from a read error. The chain is built from TRBV14 and TRBJ2-1; 12 positions agree with TRBD2. The CDR3 consists of 16 residues. CDR1 is SGHDN and CDR2 is FVKESK in the germline V gene. The CDR3 DNA is TGTGCCAGCAGCCCCAAAGGACTAGCGGGGTACACTGAGCAGTTCTTC. Translated: CASSPKGLAGYTEQFF.

The chain joins TRBV3-1 (or the pseudogene TRBV3-2) to TRBJ1-2; D is ambiguous. The V and J ends lost 0 bases and 1 base respectively, with 6 bases between them. Germline V CDR1 and CDR2: LGHDT, YNNKEL (reference sequence). The CDR3 loop spans 14 amino acids. The CDR3 region has the DNA TGTGCCAGCAGCCAAGAAGGGATTAACTATGGCTACACCTTC. Translation gives CASSQEGINYGYTF.

The chain links TRBV12-3 or TRBV12-4 to TRBJ1-2; D is uncertain. This CDR3 is 13 amino acids long. V gave up 3 bases and J gave up 8 bases, with 13 bases separating them. CDR3 sequence: CASSFAVSGGYTF. The CDR3 nucleotides read TGTGCCAGCAGTTTCGCGGTGAGTGGAGGCTACACCTTC.

The chain joins TRBV10-2 to TRBJ2-1; no reliable D call. CDR1 is WSHSY, CDR2 SAAADI, per germline. Trimming removed 3 bases at V and 10 bases at J, with 10 bases between. CDR3 size: 12 residues. The DNA for the CDR3 is TGCGCCAGCAGTGACACTGAATTCGAGCAGTTCTTC. It yields the protein CASSDTEFEQFF.

This chain joins TRBV9 and TRBJ1-1; 12 bases are shared with TRBD1. V shed 5 bases, J shed 5 bases, and the junction held 4 bases outside the gene matches. This CDR3 is built from 14 residues. CDR1 is SGDLS, CDR2 YYNGEE, per germline. This CDR3 reads CASSKGQGATEAFF. CDR3 nucleotides: TGTGCCAGCAGTAAGGGACAGGGGGCTACTGAAGCTTTCTTT.

The V gene is TRBV11-2, the J gene TRBJ1-1; 10 nucleotides line up with TRBD1. The CDR3 covers 14 residues. Germline CDR1 reads SGHAT; CDR2 reads FQNNGV. Trimming removed 5 bases from V and 6 bases from J; junction bases left unmatched: 6. The CDR3 DNA is TGTGCCAGCAGCGACGGGACAGGGGCCCCTGAAGCTTTCTTT. Translation gives CASSDGTGAPEAFF.

The V and J genes are TRBV29-1 and TRBJ1-2, with D maybe TRBD1 (5 bases). Germline loops: CDR1 SQVTM, CDR2 ANQGSEA. The CDR3 runs 12 residues. Trimming cost V 4 bases and J 4 bases, with 10 bases left between them. CDR3 sequence reads: CSVAQGGYGYTF. The CDR3 nucleotides read TGCAGCGTTGCGCAGGGCGGCTATGGCTACACCTTC.

The sample holds one count of this clone. The chain recombines TRBV5-4 with TRBJ1-2; 8 nucleotides line up with TRBD1. Germline trimming cut 3 bases from V and 5 bases from J; bases unmatched to any gene: 6. CDR1 and CDR2 (germline): SGHNT, YYREEE (reference sequence). CDR3 size: 14 residues. The CDR3 sequence: CASSSPGTGYGYTF. Written as DNA, the CDR3 is TGTGCCAGCAGCTCACCCGGGACAGGATATGGCTACACCTTC.

The genes are TRBV5-1 and TRBJ1-1; D is uncertain. The CDR3 sequence is 14 residues long. V lost 1 base, J lost 5 bases, and 12 bases lay in between. CDR1 and CDR2 from the germline V gene are SGHRS and YFSETQ. CDR3 DNA: TGCGCCAGCAGCTTGTGGCGGTGGGAGACTGAAGCTTTCTTT. Its translation is CASSLWRWETEAFF.

CDR3 in amino acids: CASSPPKGSRQNEKLFF. The CDR3 DNA sequence: TGTGCCAGCTCACCACCGAAGGGATCTCGACAAAATGAAAAACTGTTTTTT. This chain joins TRBV18 and TRBJ1-4, with D unresolved. The germline V gene has CDR1 KGHSH and CDR2 LQKENI. V lost 0 bases and J lost 5, with 16 bases in between. This CDR3 is 17 amino acids long.

The rearrangement links TRBV2 to TRBJ2-3; 10 bases fit TRBD2. Germline CDR1 SNHLY, CDR2 FYNNEI. The CDR3 extends over 18 amino acids. V trimming: 4 bases; J trimming: 6 bases; junction bases outside the gene matches: 16. The CDR3 loop is CASSVTSGGAAGHDTQYF. The CDR3 bases are TGTGCCAGCAGTGTGACGAGCGGGGGGGCCGCTGGGCACGATACGCAGTATTTT.

The V gene is TRBV30, the J gene TRBJ2-1, with D unresolved. The CDR3 contains 8 residues. Trimming removed 8 bases at V and 8 bases at J, with 4 bases between. The V gene's germline CDR1 is GTSNPN and CDR2 SVGIG (reference sequence). The CDR3 protein is CAVDEQFF. The CDR3 DNA reads TGTGCCGTCGATGAGCAGTTCTTC.

This rearrangement joins TRBV20-1 to TRBJ1-2; 8 bases are a match to TRBD1. The ends lost 6 bases at V and 9 bases at J; junction bases unmatched: 6. The CDR3 is made up of 11 amino acids. Looked up from germline, CDR1 is DFQATT and CDR2 is SNEGSKA (reference sequence). CDR3 DNA sequence: TGCAGTGCAGACGACAGGGGTAGCTACACCTTC. It specifies CSADDRGSYTF.

This clone was detected only once. The chain is built from TRBV2 and TRBJ1-1, with 7 bases aligning to TRBD1. The CDR3 has 11 amino acids. The germline gives CDR1 SNHLY, CDR2 FYNNEI. With 9 bases clipped from V and 6 bases from J, the junction kept 4 bases outside the gene matches. The CDR3 DNA sequence: TGTGCCAGTCAAACAGGGGCTGAAGCTTTCTTT. This encodes CASQTGAEAFF.

This rearrangement joins TRBV10-3 to TRBJ2-5; 8 positions match TRBD2. The CDR3 has 16 residues. Germline CDR1 and CDR2: ENHRY and SYGVKD. The V and J ends lost 2 bases and 1 base, in that order; junction bases with no gene match: 6. CDR3 sequence reads: CAISEGAGVFQETQYF. The CDR3 DNA is TGTGCCATCAGTGAGGGAGCGGGGGTGTTCCAAGAGACCCAGTACTTC.

V is TRBV19 and J is TRBJ1-1; maybe TRBD1 (6 bases). V was clipped by 3 bases and J by 0 bases, with 11 bases between them. The CDR3 contains 15 residues. Germline assignment: CDR1 LNHDA and CDR2 SQIVND (reference sequence). CDR3 sequence: CASSITDRLNTEAFF. CDR3 DNA sequence: TGTGCCAGTAGTATTACTGACAGGTTGAACACTGAAGCTTTCTTT.

The chain joins TRBV7-2 to TRBJ2-1, with D possibly matching TRBD1 (6 bases). Germline V gene data show CDR1 as SGHTA and CDR2 as FQGNSA. V was trimmed by 5 bases and J by 5 bases, leaving 13 bases between them. This CDR3 has 14 amino acids. This CDR3 reads CASSTRQAHNEQFF. DNA of the CDR3: TGTGCCAGCAGCACCCGACAGGCTCACAATGAGCAGTTCTTC.

The rearrangement links TRBV6-5 to TRBJ1-4; D remains ambiguous. CDR1 MNHEY and CDR2 SVGAGI come from the germline V gene. Deletions cut 5 bases from V and 3 bases from J, with 13 bases between. The CDR3 contains 15 residues. CDR3 DNA sequence: TGTGCCAGCAGTCCAACAACCGGGGCTAATGAAAAACTGTTTTTT. Its translation is CASSPTTGANEKLFF.

CDR3 nucleotide sequence: TGTGCCAGTCTCCAGGGGAACTATGGCTACACCTTC. Protein product: CASLQGNYGYTF. The chain uses TRBV19 and TRBJ1-2; D is perhaps TRBD1 (6 bases). Germline loops: CDR1 LNHDA, CDR2 SQIVND (reference sequence). V was cut by 8 bases and J by 2 bases, with 9 bases left in between. CDR3 size: 12 residues.

The chain carries TRBV19 and TRBJ2-7; tentative D call: TRBD2 (6 bases). V lost 6 bases and J 0 bases, leaving 15 bases between the germline ends. This CDR3 has 15 residues. Germline CDR1 LNHDA, CDR2 SQIVND (reference sequence). For the CDR3, the DNA is TGTGCCAGTAGATGGGGTAGCGGTAGCTCCTACGAGCAGTACTTC. Translation: CASRWGSGSSYEQYF.

This chain joins TRBV4-1 and TRBJ1-3; D unresolved. V was cut by 1 base and J by 2 bases, with 6 bases left in between. This CDR3 has 14 amino acids. Per the germline V gene, CDR1 is MGHRA and CDR2 is YSYEKL. The DNA for the CDR3 is TGCGCCAGCAGCCAAGGTGGCCCTGGAAACACCATATATTTT. It codes for CASSQGGPGNTIYF.

J is TRBJ1-5 and V is TRBV12-3 or TRBV12-4; D is unclear. Deletions cut 6 bases from V and 11 bases from J, with 17 bases between. The CDR3 is 13 amino acids. CDR3 protein: CASRQPQDYTQHF. The CDR3 bases are TGTGCCAGCAGGCAGCCCCAGGATTACACCCAGCATTTT.

The chain uses TRBV9 and TRBJ1-1, with D perhaps matching TRBD1 (6 bases). This CDR3 has 14 amino acids. The germline V gene encodes CDR1 SGDLS and CDR2 YYNGEE. The V end was cut by 4 bases, the J end by 2 bases, with 12 bases between. The CDR3 sequence: CASSKNRDNTEAFF. CDR3 coding DNA: TGTGCCAGCAGCAAAAACAGGGATAACACTGAAGCTTTCTTT.

This chain links TRBV14 with TRBJ1-1, with D uncertain. This CDR3 has 14 residues. The germline CDR1 and CDR2 sequences are SGHDN and FVKESK. Trimming removed 5 bases at V and 1 base at J, with 11 bases between. The CDR3 protein is CASSSALWNTEAFF. Here the CDR3 DNA reads TGTGCCAGCAGCTCTGCCCTATGGAACACTGAAGCTTTCTTT.

The CDR3 is CASSMSGREPPDTQYF. CDR3 bases: TGTGCCAGCAGTATGTCCGGGAGAGAGCCTCCAGATACGCAGTATTTT. V usage is TRBV28 and J usage is TRBJ2-3; D is perhaps TRBD2 (6 bases). The length of the CDR3 is 16 residues. V dropped 5 bases and J dropped 4 bases, with 19 bases sitting between them. Germline CDR1 MDHEN, CDR2 SYDVKM.

The chain employs TRBV5-1 and TRBJ2-5; 8 nucleotides align to TRBD1. The J segment lost 3 bases and the V segment lost 4 bases, leaving 5 bases of the junction unmatched. This CDR3 is built from 14 residues. Germline V gene sequence: CDR1 SGHRS, CDR2 YFSETQ. DNA for the CDR3: TGCGCCAGCAGCGGGCTGACAGGGGAAGAGACCCAGTACTTC. Translated, it gives CASSGLTGEETQYF.

V gene TRBV5-1 combines with J gene TRBJ1-1, with a tentative D call TRBD1 (6 bases). CDR1 SGHRS and CDR2 YFSETQ come from the germline V gene. The CDR3 length is 15 residues. Trimming removed 5 bases at V and 0 bases at J, with 14 bases between. In DNA, the CDR3 is TGCGCCAGCAGTCGGGCGGACAGAATGAACACTGAAGCTTTCTTT. This codes for CASSRADRMNTEAFF.

A note on this clone: Other DNA sequences in the same sample also yield this CDR3. This sequence joins TRBV11-3 and TRBJ1-1; a possible D gene is TRBD1 (6 bases). This CDR3 has 15 amino acids. Germline V lookup: CDR1 SGHNT, CDR2 YENEEA. The V and J ends lost 5 bases and 0 bases respectively, with 13 bases between them. The CDR3 nucleotides are TGTGCCAGCAGCCCGCCGGGGGCCCTGAACACTGAAGCTTTCTTT. This gives the protein CASSPPGALNTEAFF.

This chain joins TRBV9 and TRBJ1-6; TRBD1 matches at 8 bases. CDR1 and CDR2 (germline): SGDLS, YYNGEE. With V trimmed by 6 bases and J by 7 bases, 3 bases remained unmatched. The CDR3 extends over 13 amino acids. The CDR3 DNA reads TGTGCCAGCAAGGACAGGGAGAATTCACCCCTCCACTTT. It yields the protein CASKDRENSPLHF.

This rearrangement joins TRBV7-2 to TRBJ2-7; the match to TRBD2 covers 11 bases. Trimming removed 5 bases from V and 6 bases from J; junction bases left unmatched: 6. The CDR3 consists of 14 residues. Germline values: CDR1 SGHTA, CDR2 FQGNSA. In DNA, the CDR3 is TGTGCCAGCAGCCCTCCTAGCGGGGGGTCCGAGCAGTACTTC. Amino acids: CASSPPSGGSEQYF.

This clone was detected once. J is TRBJ2-7 and V is TRBV28, with D perhaps TRBD1 (6 bases). The V end was cut by 3 bases, the J end by 2 bases, with 11 bases between. Germline assignment: CDR1 MDHEN and CDR2 SYDVKM. The CDR3 is 14 amino acids. The CDR3 region has the DNA TGTGCCAGCAGTTTGGCCAGGGGACCCTACGAGCAGTACTTC. It codes for CASSLARGPYEQYF.